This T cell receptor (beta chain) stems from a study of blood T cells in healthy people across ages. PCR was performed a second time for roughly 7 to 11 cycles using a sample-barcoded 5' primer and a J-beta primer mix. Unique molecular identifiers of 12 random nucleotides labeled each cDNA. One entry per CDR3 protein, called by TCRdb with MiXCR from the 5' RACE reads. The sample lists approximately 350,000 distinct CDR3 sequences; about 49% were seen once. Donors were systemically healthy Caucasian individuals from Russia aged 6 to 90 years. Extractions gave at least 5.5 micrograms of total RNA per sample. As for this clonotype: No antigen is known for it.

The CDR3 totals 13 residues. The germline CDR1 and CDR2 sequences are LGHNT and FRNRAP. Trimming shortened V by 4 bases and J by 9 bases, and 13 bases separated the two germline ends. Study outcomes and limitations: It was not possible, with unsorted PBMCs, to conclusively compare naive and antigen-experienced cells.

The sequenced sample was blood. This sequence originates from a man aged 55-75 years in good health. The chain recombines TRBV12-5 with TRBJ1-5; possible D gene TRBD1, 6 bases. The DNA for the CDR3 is TGTGCTAGTGGTTCCGACAGGATAGGGCCCCAGCATTTT. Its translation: CASGSDRIGPQHF.